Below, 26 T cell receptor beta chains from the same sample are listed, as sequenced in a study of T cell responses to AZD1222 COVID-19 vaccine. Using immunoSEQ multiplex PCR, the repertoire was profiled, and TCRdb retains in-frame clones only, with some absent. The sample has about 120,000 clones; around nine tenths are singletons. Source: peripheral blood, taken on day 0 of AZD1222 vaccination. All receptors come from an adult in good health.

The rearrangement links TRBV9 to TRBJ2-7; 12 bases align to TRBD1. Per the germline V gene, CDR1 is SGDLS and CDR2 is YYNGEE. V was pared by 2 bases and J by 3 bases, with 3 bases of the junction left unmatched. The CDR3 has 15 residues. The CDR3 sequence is CASSVGTGGFYEQYF. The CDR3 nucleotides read TGTGCCAGCAGCGTGGGGACAGGGGGCTTCTACGAGCAGTACTTC.

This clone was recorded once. CDR3 region: CASSQSFRQGSGNTIYF. The CDR3 DNA reads as TGCGCCAGCAGCCAGTCGTTTAGGCAGGGCTCTGGAAACACCATATATTTT. V usage is TRBV4-3 and J usage is TRBJ1-3; weak D call: TRBD1 (5 bases). Germline assignment: CDR1 LGHNA and CDR2 YSLEER. CDR3 length: 17 amino acids. Trimming took off 3 bases at V and 0 bases at J, with 15 bases between the two ends.

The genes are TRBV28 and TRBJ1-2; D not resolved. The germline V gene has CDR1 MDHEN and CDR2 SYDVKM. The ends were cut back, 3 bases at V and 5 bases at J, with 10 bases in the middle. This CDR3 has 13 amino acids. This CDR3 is CASSFSRAYGYTF. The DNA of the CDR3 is TGTGCCAGCAGTTTCAGTAGGGCGTATGGCTACACCTTC.

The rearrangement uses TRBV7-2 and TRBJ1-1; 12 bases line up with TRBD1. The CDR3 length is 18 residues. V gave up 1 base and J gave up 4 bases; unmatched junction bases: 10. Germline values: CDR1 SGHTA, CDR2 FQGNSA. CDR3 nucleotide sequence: TGTGCCAGCAGCTTAGGTCCGGGACAGGGGGCTTGGGGCACTGAAGCTTTCTTT. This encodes CASSLGPGQGAWGTEAFF. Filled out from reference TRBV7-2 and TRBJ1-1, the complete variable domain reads GAGVSQSPSNKVTEKGKDVELRCDPISGHTALYWYRQSLGQGLEFLIYFQGNSAPDKSGLPSDRFSAERTGGSVSTLTIQRTQQEDSAVYLCASSLGPGQGAWGTEAFFGQGTRLTVV.

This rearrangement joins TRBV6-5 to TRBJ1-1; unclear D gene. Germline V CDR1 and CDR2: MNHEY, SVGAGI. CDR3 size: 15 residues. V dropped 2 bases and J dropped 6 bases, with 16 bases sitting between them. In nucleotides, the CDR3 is TGTGCCAGCAGTTACGAGCCCTATTTTGCCGCTGAAGCTTTCTTT. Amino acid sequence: CASSYEPYFAAEAFF.

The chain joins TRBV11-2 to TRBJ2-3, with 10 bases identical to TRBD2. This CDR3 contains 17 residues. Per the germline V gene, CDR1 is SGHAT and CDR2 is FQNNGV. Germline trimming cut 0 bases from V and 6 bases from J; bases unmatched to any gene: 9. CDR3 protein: CASSLDAAGGPRDTQYF. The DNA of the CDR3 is TGTGCCAGCAGCTTAGATGCAGCGGGGGGGCCAAGGGATACGCAGTATTTT.

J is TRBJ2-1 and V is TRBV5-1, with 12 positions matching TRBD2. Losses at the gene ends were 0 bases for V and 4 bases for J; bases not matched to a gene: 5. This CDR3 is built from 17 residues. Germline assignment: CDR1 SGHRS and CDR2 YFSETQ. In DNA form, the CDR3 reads TGCGCCAGCAGCTTGGCTCCAACTAGCGGGGGGTACAATGAGCAGTTCTTC. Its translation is CASSLAPTSGGYNEQFF.

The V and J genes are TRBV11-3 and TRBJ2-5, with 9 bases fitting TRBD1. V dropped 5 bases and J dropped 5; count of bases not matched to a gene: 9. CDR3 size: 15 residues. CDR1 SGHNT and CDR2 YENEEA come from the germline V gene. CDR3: CASSPGTGFGETQYF. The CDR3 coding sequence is TGTGCCAGCAGCCCCGGGACAGGGTTTGGGGAGACCCAGTACTTC.

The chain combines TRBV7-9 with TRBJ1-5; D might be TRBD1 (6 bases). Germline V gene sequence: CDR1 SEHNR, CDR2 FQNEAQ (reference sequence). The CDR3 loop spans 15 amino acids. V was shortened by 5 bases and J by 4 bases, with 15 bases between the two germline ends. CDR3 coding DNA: TGTGCCAGCAGCACTACGGGGGGCGGAAATCAGCCCCAGCATTTT. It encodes CASSTTGGGNQPQHF.

CDR3 residues: CASSQDSGRATEAFF. CDR3 sequence (DNA): TGTGCCAGCAGCCAAGATTCTGGCAGGGCCACTGAAGCTTTCTTT. The genes are TRBV14 and TRBJ1-1; perhaps TRBD1 as D (5 bases). Trimming pared 0 bases from V and 4 bases from J, leaving 12 bases between. CDR3 length equals 15 residues. The germline V gene encodes CDR1 SGHDN and CDR2 FVKESK.

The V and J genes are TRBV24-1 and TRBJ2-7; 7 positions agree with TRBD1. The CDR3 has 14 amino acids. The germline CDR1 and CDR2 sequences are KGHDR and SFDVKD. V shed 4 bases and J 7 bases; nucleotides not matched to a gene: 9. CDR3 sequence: CATSDPGQTWEQYF. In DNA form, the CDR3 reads TGTGCCACCAGTGACCCGGGACAGACTTGGGAGCAGTACTTC.

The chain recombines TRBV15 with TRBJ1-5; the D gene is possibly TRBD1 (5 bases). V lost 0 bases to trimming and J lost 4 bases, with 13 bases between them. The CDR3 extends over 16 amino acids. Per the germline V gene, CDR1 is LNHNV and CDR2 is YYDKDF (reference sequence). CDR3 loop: CATSRDGRGANQPQHF. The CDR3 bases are TGTGCCACCAGCAGAGATGGGAGAGGGGCTAATCAGCCCCAGCATTTT.

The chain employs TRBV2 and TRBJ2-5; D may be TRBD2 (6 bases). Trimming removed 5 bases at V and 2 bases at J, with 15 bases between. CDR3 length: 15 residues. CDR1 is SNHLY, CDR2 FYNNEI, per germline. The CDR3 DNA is TGTGCCAGCAGTCTTGGGACTCGGAGACAAGAGACCCAGTACTTC. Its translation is CASSLGTRRQETQYF. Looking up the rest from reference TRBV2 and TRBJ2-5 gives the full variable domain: EPEVTQTPSHQVTQMGQEVILRCVPISNHLYFYWYRQILGQKVEFLVSFYNNEISEKSEIFDDQFSVERPDGSNFTLKIRSTKLEDSAMYFCASSLGTRRQETQYFGPGTRLLVL.

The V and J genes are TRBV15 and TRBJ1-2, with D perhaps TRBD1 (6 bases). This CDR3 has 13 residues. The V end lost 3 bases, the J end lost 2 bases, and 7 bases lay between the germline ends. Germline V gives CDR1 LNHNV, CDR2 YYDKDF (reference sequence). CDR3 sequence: CATSSRGNYGYTF. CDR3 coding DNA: TGTGCCACCAGCAGTAGGGGGAACTATGGCTACACCTTC. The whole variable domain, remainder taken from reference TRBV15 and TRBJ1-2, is DAMVIQNPRYQVTQFGKPVTLSCSQTLNHNVMYWYQQKSSQAPKLLFHYYDKDFNNEADTPDNFQSRRPNTSFCFLDIRSPGLGDTAMYLCATSSRGNYGYTFGSGTRLTVV.

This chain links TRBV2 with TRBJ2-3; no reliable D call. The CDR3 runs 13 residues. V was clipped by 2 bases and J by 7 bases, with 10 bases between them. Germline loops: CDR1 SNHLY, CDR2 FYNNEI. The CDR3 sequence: CASSEKTTNTQYF. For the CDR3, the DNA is TGTGCCAGCAGTGAAAAAACTACAAATACGCAGTATTTT.

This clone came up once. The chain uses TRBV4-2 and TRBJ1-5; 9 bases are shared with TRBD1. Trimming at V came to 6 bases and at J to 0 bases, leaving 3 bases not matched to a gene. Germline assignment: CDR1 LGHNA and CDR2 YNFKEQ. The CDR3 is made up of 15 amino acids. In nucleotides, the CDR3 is TGTGCCAGCAGGGACAGGGGCTATAGCAATCAGCCCCAGCATTTT. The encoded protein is CASRDRGYSNQPQHF.

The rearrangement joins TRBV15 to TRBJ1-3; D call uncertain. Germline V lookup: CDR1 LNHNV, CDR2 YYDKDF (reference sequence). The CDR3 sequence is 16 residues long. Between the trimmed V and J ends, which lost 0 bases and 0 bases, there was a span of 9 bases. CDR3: CATSRDPGLSGNTIYF. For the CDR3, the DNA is TGTGCCACCAGCAGAGATCCAGGTCTCTCTGGAAACACCATATATTTT.

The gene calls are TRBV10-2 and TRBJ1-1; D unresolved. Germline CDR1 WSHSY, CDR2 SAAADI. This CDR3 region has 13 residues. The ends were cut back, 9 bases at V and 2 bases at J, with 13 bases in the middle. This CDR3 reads CARKRRNNTEAFF. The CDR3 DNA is TGCGCCAGAAAGCGACGGAATAACACTGAAGCTTTCTTT.

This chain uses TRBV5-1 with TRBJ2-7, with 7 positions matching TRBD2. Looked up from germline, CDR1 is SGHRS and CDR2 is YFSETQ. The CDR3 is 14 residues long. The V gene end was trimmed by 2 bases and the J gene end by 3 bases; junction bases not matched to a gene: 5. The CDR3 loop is CASSFRLAGYEQYF. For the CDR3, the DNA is TGCGCCAGCAGCTTTAGACTAGCCGGCTACGAGCAGTACTTC.

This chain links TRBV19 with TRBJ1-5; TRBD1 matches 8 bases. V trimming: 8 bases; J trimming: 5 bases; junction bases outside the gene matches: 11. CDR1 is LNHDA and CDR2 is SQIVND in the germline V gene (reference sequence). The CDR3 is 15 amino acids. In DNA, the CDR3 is TGTGCCAGTGCCGATACCGGGACAGGATATCAGCCCCAGCATTTT. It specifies CASADTGTGYQPQHF.

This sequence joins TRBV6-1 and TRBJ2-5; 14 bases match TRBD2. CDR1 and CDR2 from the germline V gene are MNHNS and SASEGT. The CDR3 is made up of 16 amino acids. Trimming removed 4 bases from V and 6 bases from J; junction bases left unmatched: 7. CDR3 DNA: TGTGCCAGCAGTGCCCGACTAGCGGGGGGGATTAAGACCCAGTACTTC. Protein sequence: CASSARLAGGIKTQYF.

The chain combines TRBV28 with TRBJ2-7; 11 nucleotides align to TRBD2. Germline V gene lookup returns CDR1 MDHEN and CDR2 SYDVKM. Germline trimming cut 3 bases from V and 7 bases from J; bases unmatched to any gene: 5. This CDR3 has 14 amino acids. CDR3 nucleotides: TGTGCCAGCAGTTTTAGCGGGGGGGCCAGGGAGCAGTACTTC. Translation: CASSFSGGAREQYF.

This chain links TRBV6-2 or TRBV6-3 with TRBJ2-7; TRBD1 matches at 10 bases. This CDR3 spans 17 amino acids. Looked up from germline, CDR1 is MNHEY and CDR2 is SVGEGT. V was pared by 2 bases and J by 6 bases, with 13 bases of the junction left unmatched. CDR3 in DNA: TGTGCCAGCAGTTACGGGGGTAACCGGGACAGGGGCGGCGAGCAGTACTTC. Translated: CASSYGGNRDRGGEQYF.

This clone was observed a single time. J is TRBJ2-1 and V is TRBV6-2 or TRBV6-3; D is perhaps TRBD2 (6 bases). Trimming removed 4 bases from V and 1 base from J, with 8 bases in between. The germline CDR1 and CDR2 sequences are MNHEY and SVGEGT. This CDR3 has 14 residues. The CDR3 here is CASSWGTSYNEQFF. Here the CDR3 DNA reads TGTGCCAGCAGTTGGGGGACTTCCTACAATGAGCAGTTCTTC.

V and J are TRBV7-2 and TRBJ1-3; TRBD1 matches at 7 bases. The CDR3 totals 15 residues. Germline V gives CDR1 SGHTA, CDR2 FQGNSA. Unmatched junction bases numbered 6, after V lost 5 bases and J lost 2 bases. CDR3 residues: CASSGEGAAGNTIYF. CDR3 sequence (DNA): TGTGCCAGCAGCGGCGAGGGGGCGGCTGGAAACACCATATATTTT.

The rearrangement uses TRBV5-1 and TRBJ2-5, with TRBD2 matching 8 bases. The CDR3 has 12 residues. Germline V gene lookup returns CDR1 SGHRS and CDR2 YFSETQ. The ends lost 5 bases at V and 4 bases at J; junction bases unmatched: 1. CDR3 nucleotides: TGCGCCAGCAGGGCGGGGGGAGAGACCCAGTACTTC. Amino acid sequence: CASRAGGETQYF.